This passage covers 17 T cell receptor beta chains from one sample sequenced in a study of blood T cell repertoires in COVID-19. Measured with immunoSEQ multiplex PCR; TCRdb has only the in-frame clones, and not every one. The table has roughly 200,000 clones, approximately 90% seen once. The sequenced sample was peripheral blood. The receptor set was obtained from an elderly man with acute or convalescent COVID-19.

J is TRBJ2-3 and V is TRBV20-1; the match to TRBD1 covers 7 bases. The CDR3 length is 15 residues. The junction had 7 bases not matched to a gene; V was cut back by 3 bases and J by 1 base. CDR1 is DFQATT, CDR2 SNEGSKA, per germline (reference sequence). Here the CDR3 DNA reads TGCAGTGCTAGTGGGGCAGGGGGAGGCACAGATACGCAGTATTTT. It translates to CSASGAGGGTDTQYF.

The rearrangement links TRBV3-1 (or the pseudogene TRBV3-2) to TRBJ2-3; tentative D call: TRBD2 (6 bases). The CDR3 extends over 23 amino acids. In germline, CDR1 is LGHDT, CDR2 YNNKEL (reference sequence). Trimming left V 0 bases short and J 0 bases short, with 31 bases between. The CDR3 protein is CASSQDTLKYGGRLGESTDTQYF. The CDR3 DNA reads TGTGCCAGCAGCCAAGATACCCTAAAGTATGGGGGGAGACTTGGAGAGAGCACAGATACGCAGTATTTT.

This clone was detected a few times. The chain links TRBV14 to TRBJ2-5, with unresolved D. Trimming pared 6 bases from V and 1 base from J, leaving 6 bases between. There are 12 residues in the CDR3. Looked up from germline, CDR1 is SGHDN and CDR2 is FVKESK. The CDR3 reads CASSLSQETQYF. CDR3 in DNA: TGTGCCAGCAGTCTCAGCCAAGAGACCCAGTACTTC.

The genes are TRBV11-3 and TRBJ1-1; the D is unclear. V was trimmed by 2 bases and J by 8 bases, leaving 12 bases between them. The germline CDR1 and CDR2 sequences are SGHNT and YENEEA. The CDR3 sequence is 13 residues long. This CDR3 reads CASSLNTLAEAFF. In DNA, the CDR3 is TGTGCCAGCAGCTTAAATACCTTAGCCGAAGCTTTCTTT. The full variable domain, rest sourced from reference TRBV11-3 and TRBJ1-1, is EAGVVQSPRYKIIEKKQPVAFWCNPISGHNTLYWYLQNLGQGPELLIRYENEEAVDDSQLPKDRFSAERLKGVDSTLKIQPAELGDSAVYLCASSLNTLAEAFFGQGTRLTVV.

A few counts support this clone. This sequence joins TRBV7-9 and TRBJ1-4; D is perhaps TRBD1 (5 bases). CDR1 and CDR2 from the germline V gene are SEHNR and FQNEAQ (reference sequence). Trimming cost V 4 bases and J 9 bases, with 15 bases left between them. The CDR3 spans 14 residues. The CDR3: CASSSGTQEKKLFF. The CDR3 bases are TGTGCCAGCAGCTCCGGGACTCAAGAGAAAAAACTGTTTTTT.

The CDR3 spells CASSRQGPNTEAFF. The DNA for the CDR3 is TGTGCCAGCAGTAGACAGGGCCCGAACACTGAAGCTTTCTTT. V is TRBV6-6 and J is TRBJ1-1; 7 bases map to TRBD1. Germline lookup yields CDR1 MNHNY and CDR2 SVGAGI (reference sequence). Germline trimming cut 5 bases from V and 1 base from J; bases unmatched to any gene: 4. CDR3 size: 14 residues.

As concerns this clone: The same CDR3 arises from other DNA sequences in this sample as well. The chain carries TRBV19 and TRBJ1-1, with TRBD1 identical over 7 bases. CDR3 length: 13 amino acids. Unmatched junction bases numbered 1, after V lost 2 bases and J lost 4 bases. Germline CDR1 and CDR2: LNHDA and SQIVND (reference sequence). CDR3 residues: CASSINRGTEAFF. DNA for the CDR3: TGTGCCAGTAGTATAAACAGGGGCACTGAAGCTTTCTTT.

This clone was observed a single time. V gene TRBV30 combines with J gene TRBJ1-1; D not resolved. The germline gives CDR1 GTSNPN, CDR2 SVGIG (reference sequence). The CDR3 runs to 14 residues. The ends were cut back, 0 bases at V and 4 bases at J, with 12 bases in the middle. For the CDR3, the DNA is TGTGCCTGGAGTGTACCCGGGAAGACCACTGAAGCTTTCTTT. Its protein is CAWSVPGKTTEAFF.

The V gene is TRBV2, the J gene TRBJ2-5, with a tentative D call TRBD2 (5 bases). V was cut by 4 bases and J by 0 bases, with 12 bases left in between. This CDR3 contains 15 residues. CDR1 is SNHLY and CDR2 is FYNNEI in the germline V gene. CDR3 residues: CASSGNPGYQETQYF. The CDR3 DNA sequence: TGTGCCAGCAGTGGTAACCCGGGGTACCAAGAGACCCAGTACTTC.

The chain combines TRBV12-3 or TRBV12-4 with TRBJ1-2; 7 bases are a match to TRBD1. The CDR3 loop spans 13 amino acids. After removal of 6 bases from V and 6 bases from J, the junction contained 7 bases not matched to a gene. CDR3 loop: CASRSQGHHGYTF. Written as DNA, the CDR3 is TGTGCCAGCAGATCACAGGGGCATCATGGCTACACCTTC.

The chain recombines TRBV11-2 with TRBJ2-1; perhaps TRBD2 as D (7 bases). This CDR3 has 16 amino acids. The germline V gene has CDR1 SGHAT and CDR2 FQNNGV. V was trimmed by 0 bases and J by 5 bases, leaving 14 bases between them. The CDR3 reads CASSLDGRGGHNEQFF. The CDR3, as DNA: TGTGCCAGCAGCTTAGATGGGAGGGGGGGACACAATGAGCAGTTCTTC.

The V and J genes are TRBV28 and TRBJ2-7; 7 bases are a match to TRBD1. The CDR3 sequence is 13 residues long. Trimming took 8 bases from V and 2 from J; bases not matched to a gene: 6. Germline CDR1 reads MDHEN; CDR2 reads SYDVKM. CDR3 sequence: CASGQVAPYEQYF. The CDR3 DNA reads TGTGCCAGCGGACAGGTAGCACCCTACGAGCAGTACTTC.

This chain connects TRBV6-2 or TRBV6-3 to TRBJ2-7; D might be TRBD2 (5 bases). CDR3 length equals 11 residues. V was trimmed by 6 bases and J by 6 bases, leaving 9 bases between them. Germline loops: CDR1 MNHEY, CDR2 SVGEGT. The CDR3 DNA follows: TGTGCCAGCAGCAACGGGGTCGAGCAGTACGTC. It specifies CASSNGVEQYV.

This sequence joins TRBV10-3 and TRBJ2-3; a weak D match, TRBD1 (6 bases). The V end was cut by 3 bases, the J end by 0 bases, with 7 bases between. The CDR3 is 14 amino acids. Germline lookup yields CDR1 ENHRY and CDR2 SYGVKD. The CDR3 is CAISEQGSTDTQYF. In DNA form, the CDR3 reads TGTGCCATCAGTGAACAGGGCAGCACAGATACGCAGTATTTT.

In DNA form, the CDR3 reads TGTGCCAGCAAGGGGTTCGGCGGGGTCTCCTACGAGCAGTACTTC. This translates into CASKGFGGVSYEQYF. The chain combines TRBV6-5 with TRBJ2-7; weak D call: TRBD2 (6 bases). Germline V CDR1 and CDR2: MNHEY, SVGAGI. Trimming took off 7 bases at V and 0 bases at J, with 16 bases between the two ends. CDR3 length: 15 residues.

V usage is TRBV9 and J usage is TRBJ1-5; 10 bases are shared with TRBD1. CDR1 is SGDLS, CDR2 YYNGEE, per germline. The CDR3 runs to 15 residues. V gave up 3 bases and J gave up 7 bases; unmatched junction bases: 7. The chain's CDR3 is CASSGDRGFGQPQHF. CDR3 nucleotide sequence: TGTGCCAGCAGCGGGGACAGGGGATTCGGGCAGCCCCAGCATTTT.

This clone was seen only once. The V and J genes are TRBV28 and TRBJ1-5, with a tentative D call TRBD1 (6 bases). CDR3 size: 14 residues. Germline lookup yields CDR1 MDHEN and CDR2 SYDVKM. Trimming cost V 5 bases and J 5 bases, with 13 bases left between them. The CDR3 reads CASSLYRADQPQHF. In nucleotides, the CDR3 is TGTGCCAGCAGTCTGTACAGGGCTGATCAGCCCCAGCATTTT.